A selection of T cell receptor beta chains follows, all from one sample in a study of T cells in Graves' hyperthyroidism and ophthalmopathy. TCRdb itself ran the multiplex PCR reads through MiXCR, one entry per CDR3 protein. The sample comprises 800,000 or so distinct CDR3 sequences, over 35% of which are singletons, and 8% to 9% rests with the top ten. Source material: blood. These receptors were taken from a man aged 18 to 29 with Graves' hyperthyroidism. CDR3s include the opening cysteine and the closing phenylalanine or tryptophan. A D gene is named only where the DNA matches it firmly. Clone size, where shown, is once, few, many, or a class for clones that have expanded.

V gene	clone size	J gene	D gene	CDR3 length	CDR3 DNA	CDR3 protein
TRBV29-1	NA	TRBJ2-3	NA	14	TGCAGCGTTGTGGGATGGGAGGGCACAGATACGCAGTATTTT	CSVVGWEGTDTQYF
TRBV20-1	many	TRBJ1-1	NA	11	TGCAGTGCCACCGACAGCTTCGAAGCTTTCTTT	CSATDSFEAFF
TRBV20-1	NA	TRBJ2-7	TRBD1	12	TGCAGTGCCGGGACAGAAAGATACGAGCAGTACTTC	CSAGTERYEQYF
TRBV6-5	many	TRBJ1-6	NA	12	TGTGCCACCGGGGAAGGAAATTCACCCCTCCACTTT	CATGEGNSPLHF
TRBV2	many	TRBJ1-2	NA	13	TGTGCCAGCCGGGGACCGGCAAACTATGGCTACACCTTC	CASRGPANYGYTF
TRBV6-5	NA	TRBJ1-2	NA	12	TGTGCCAGCAGTTACACAGGGATTGGCTACACCTTC	CASSYTGIGYTF
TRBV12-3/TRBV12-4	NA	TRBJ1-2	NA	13	TGTGCCAGCACCTCGGGAGGGACGTATGGCTACACCTTC	CASTSGGTYGYTF
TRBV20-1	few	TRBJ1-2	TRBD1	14	TGCAGTGCTAGGATCCAGGGGGGTTTTGAGGGCTACACCTTC	CSARIQGGFEGYTF
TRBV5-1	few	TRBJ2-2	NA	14	TGCGCCAGCAGCGCTCCTACACCATCCGGGGAGCTGTTTTTT	CASSAPTPSGELFF
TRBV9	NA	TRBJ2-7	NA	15	TGTGCCAGCAGCGCCTCGGGACACCTCTCCTACGAGCAGTACTTC	CASSASGHLSYEQYF
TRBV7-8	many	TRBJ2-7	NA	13	TGTGCCAGCAGCCTGACTACCAACTACGAGCAGTACTTC	CASSLTTNYEQYF
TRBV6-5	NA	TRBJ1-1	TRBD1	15	TGTGCCAGCACCTTTGGGGCAGGGGGCGCATCTGAAGCTTTCTTT	CASTFGAGGASEAFF
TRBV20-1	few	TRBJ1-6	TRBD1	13	TGCAGTGCTAGATCAACAGGGGATTCACCCCTCCACTTT	CSARSTGDSPLHF
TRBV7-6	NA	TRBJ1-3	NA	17	TGTGCCAGCAGCTTTCTACAGGGCGCCTTCTCTGGAAACACCATATATTTT	CASSFLQGAFSGNTIYF
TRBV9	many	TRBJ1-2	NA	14	TGTGCCAGCAGCGTAGGACCGAGGGTGGACAGCTACACCTTC	CASSVGPRVDSYTF
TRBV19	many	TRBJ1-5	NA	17	TGTGCCAGTAGTATCTACCCAGGGACGAATAGCAATCAGCCCCAGCATTTT	CASSIYPGTNSNQPQHF
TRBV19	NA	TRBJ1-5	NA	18	TGTGCCAGTAGGACCGGGACCCACGCCGTTTATAGCAGTCAGCCCCAGCATTTT	CASRTGTHAVYSSQPQHF
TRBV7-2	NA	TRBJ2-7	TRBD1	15	TGTGCCAGCAGCTTAGCGGGACAGGCCACCTACGAGCAGTACTTC	CASSLAGQATYEQYF
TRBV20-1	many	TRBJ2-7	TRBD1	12	TGCAGTGCTTGGACAGGGGACTACGAGCAGTACTTC	CSAWTGDYEQYF
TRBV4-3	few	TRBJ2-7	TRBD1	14	TGCGCCAGCAGCGAGGGGACAGGGGTGGACGAGCAGTACTTC	CASSEGTGVDEQYF
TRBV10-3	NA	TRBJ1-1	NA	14	TGTGCCAGCAGTTACAGAGGCTGGAACACTGAAGCTTTCTTT	CASSYRGWNTEAFF
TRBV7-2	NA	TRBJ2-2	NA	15	TGTGCCAGCAGCTTAGGATACAGCCGCACCGGGGAGCTGTTTTTT	CASSLGYSRTGELFF